The clone carrying this T cell receptor (beta chain) was counted a single time. What it binds is unknown. The source of the sample is a study of shared clonotypes between healthy human individuals. General study findings and limits: The authors expected sequencing depth to affect clonotype sharing among donors.

The assay was run at deep level. Template for every sorted-subset replicate PCR totaled approximately 0.2 ug DNA, about 30,000 T cell genomes. Clones were sequenced by immunoSEQ multiplex PCR, and TCRdb holds only the in-frame ones, with some missing. The data hold about 1.5 million clones, with approximately 98% observed a single time. Healthy HIV-negative adults without recent acute infections or vaccinations served as donors. The germline V gene has CDR1 SGHRS and CDR2 YFSETQ. This CDR3 contains 17 residues. V was pared by 1 base and J by 1 base, with 6 bases of the junction left unmatched. The chain recombines TRBV5-1 with TRBJ2-3; 10 bases agree with TRBD2. This TCR was recovered from a man aged 25-40 years in good health. Source material: naive CD4+ T cells sorted from blood. Subset: CD45RA+ positively selected. The CDR3 spells CASSLNTGLAGTDTQYF. Written as DNA, the CDR3 is TGCGCCAGCAGCTTGAACACCGGACTAGCGGGCACAGATACGCAGTATTTT.